The clone carrying this T cell receptor (beta chain) has more than one count but fewer than ten. Sequence at one end of the junction differs from germline and may be a read error. The study left out patients who had uncontrolled infection, other autoimmune disease, pregnancy or lactation. In making diagnoses, clinical symptoms, serum thyroxine and TRAb, thyroid ultrasound and orbital computed tomography were all used. This specimen comes from a study of T cells in Graves' hyperthyroidism and ophthalmopathy. The CDR3 covers 11 residues. Germline CDR1 reads MNHNS; CDR2 reads SASEGT. Template material for amplifying TCR beta CDR3 regions consisted of RNA transcripts. The TCR CDR3 first-round RT-PCR relied on the HTBI primer set. TCRdb reanalysed the multiplex PCR reads using MiXCR and keeps one entry per CDR3 protein. The sample comprises fewer than 700,000 distinct CDR3 sequences, 15% to 20% of which are singletons, and 3.8% rests with the top ten.

Sequenced input: blood. The chain uses TRBV6-1 and TRBJ1-1; D may be TRBD1 (5 bases). The source is a woman aged 25 to 45 with Graves' hyperthyroidism. This CDR3 is CATRQNTGAFF. DNA for the CDR3: TGTGCCACAAGACAGAACACTGGAGCTTTCTTT.